The 24 T cell receptor beta chains below all came from one sample that was sequenced in a study of vaccination effects on CD4 cells after COVID-19. Antigen-specific CD4+ T cells expanded by the ViraFEST assay with viral peptide pools were then sequenced. The authors isolated CD4+ T cells after more than eight days of culture. Nucleocapsid antibody tests were negative, and the vaccine recipients had no prior SARS-CoV-2 infection. Their target antigens are unknown. Method: immunoSEQ multiplex PCR; TCRdb's copy keeps in-frame clones and lacks some. The table has tens of thousands of clones, approximately 75% seen once. The sequenced sample was CD4+ T cells from PBMCs cultured with HCoV-NL63 spike peptides, obtained before COVID-19 vaccination. These TCRs come from a human donor who received a COVID-19 vaccine.

The rearrangement uses TRBV7-3 and TRBJ1-1; tentative D call: TRBD1 (6 bases). The germline CDR1 and CDR2 sequences are SGHTA and FQGTGA. Trimming pared 1 base from V and 3 bases from J, leaving 21 bases between. This CDR3 is 18 amino acids long. CDR3 sequence (DNA): TGTGCCAGCAGCTTAAGGGGTGGGACACCAAGTCGGGACACTGAAGCTTTCTTT. This translates into CASSLRGGTPSRDTEAFF.

The J gene is TRBJ2-7, the V gene TRBV18; no reliable D call. Trimming stripped 3 bases from V and 1 base from J, with 7 bases between. Germline values: CDR1 KGHSH, CDR2 LQKENI. This CDR3 is 13 amino acids long. CDR3 sequence: CASSPDRSYEQYV. DNA of the CDR3: TGTGCCAGCTCACCGGACCGATCCTACGAGCAGTACGTC.

This chain connects TRBV24-1 to TRBJ2-2; possibly TRBD1 for D (5 bases). V lost 4 bases, J lost 6 bases, and 11 bases lay in between. CDR3 size: 14 residues. CDR1 KGHDR and CDR2 SFDVKD come from the germline V gene. The CDR3 reads CATSDRVHAGELFF. Here the CDR3 DNA reads TGTGCCACCAGTGACAGGGTTCACGCCGGGGAGCTGTTTTTT.

This chain connects TRBV7-8 to TRBJ1-4, with 7 bases matching TRBD1. Per the germline V gene, CDR1 is SGHVS and CDR2 is FQNEAQ. V gave up 2 bases and J gave up 7 bases; unmatched junction bases: 13. This CDR3 spans 17 amino acids. This CDR3 reads CASSLLPGQVIREKLFF. For the CDR3, the DNA is TGTGCCAGCAGCTTACTCCCCGGACAGGTGATACGTGAAAAACTGTTTTTT.

This clone was seen more than once but under ten times. The chain is built from TRBV10-1 and TRBJ1-1; D uncertain. Per germline, CDR1 WNHNN and CDR2 SYGVQD (reference sequence). The CDR3 runs to 13 residues. The V gene lost 4 bases and the J gene lost 0 bases, with 6 bases spanning the gap. The CDR3 region is CASSASVNTEAFF. CDR3 in DNA: TGCGCCAGCAGTGCCAGCGTGAACACTGAAGCTTTCTTT.

The V gene is TRBV10-3, the J gene TRBJ2-3; D possibly corresponds to TRBD1 (6 bases). Between the trimmed V and J ends, which lost 5 bases and 7 bases, there was a span of 16 bases. Germline V gene sequence: CDR1 ENHRY, CDR2 SYGVKD. The CDR3 length is 14 residues. CDR3 nucleotides: TGTGCCATCAGTCACGACAAGGACAGCAATACGCAGTATTTT. It encodes CAISHDKDSNTQYF.

This sequence joins TRBV18 and TRBJ1-6; tentative D call: TRBD1 (6 bases). Germline assignment: CDR1 KGHSH and CDR2 LQKENI. V lost 4 bases and J 7 bases, leaving 20 bases between the germline ends. There are 17 residues in the CDR3. The CDR3 DNA is TGTGCCAGCTCACATAAAATACAGGGACCCCTGAATTCACCCCTCCACTTT. It encodes CASSHKIQGPLNSPLHF.

The chain combines TRBV13 with TRBJ2-3; the D gene is possibly TRBD2 (5 bases). Germline V lookup: CDR1 PRHDT, CDR2 FYEKMQ (reference sequence). The CDR3 has 12 amino acids. V was cut by 5 bases and J by 5 bases, with 8 bases left in between. Here the CDR3 DNA reads TGTGCCAGCAGCCCCGGAGGAGATACGCAGTATTTT. Protein product: CASSPGGDTQYF.

This chain joins TRBV28 and TRBJ1-5, with 8 bases lining up with TRBD1. The J segment lost 2 bases and the V segment lost 5 bases, leaving 11 bases of the junction unmatched. Germline V lookup: CDR1 MDHEN, CDR2 SYDVKM. This CDR3 is 17 amino acids long. The CDR3 here is CASSPHTGQGRNQPQHF. For the CDR3, the DNA is TGTGCCAGCAGTCCACATACCGGACAGGGCCGCAATCAGCCCCAGCATTTT.

In nucleotides, the CDR3 is TGTGCCAGCGGCTCGGTAGGCACTGAAGCTTTCTTT. Its translation is CASGSVGTEAFF. The rearrangement uses TRBV6-5 and TRBJ1-1, with D hard to call. CDR1 MNHEY and CDR2 SVGAGI come from the germline V gene. The CDR3 is 12 amino acids. The V gene lost 8 bases and the J gene lost 4 bases, with 11 bases spanning the gap.

CDR3 in DNA: TGTGCCAGCAGTGACAGCTCCTATAATTCACCCCTCCACTTT. Its translation is CASSDSSYNSPLHF. The chain combines TRBV25-1 with TRBJ1-6; D is undetermined. The germline CDR1 and CDR2 sequences are MGHDK and SYGVNS. The CDR3 runs to 14 residues. The V end lost 3 bases, the J end lost 0 bases, and 3 bases lay between the germline ends.

The V gene is TRBV18, the J gene TRBJ2-5; D is perhaps TRBD1 (6 bases). CDR1 KGHSH and CDR2 LQKENI come from the germline V gene. V gave up 0 bases and J gave up 5 bases, with 10 bases separating them. CDR3 length: 14 residues. In nucleotides, the CDR3 is TGTGCCAGCTCACCACCAACAGGGCGGGAGACCCAGTACTTC. This codes for CASSPPTGRETQYF.

V gene TRBV4-3 combines with J gene TRBJ1-2, with TRBD1 identical over 8 bases. The CDR3 is made up of 15 amino acids. With 4 bases clipped from V and 0 bases from J, the junction kept 4 bases outside the gene matches. From germline, CDR1 is LGHNA and CDR2 YSLEER. CDR3 bases: TGCGCCAGCAGCCCCCGGGACAGGCCTAACTATGGCTACACCTTC. The encoded protein is CASSPRDRPNYGYTF.

V gene TRBV6-4 combines with J gene TRBJ2-4, with 8 bases lining up with TRBD1. This CDR3 is 13 amino acids long. The germline V gene has CDR1 MRHNA and CDR2 SNTAGT. The ends lost 4 bases at V and 7 bases at J; junction bases unmatched: 3. Written as DNA, the CDR3 is TGTGCCAGCAGTGCACAGGGGGGCAACATTCAGTACTTC. Translating it yields CASSAQGGNIQYF.

This chain joins TRBV28 and TRBJ1-3; the match to TRBD1 covers 8 bases. The CDR3 totals 13 residues. CDR1 MDHEN and CDR2 SYDVKM come from the germline V gene. Trimming took 9 bases from V and 4 from J; bases not matched to a gene: 5. Here the CDR3 DNA reads TGTGCCAGTCACGGACAGGGCGGAAACACCATATATTTT. Translated, it gives CASHGQGGNTIYF. Full variable domain (outside the CDR3, taken from reference TRBV28 and TRBJ1-3): DVKVTQSSRYLVKRTGEKVFLECVQDMDHENMFWYRQDPGLGLRLIYFSYDVKMKEKGDIPEGYSVSREKKERFSLILESASTNQTSMYLCASHGQGGNTIYFGEGSWLTVV.

The rearrangement uses TRBV9 and TRBJ1-3; D is ambiguous. V lost 4 bases to trimming and J lost 0 bases, with 11 bases between them. Germline lookup yields CDR1 SGDLS and CDR2 YYNGEE. CDR3 length: 15 amino acids. DNA of the CDR3: TGTGCCAGCAGCCCCAGCTCTTTCTCTGGAAACACCATATATTTT. The encoded protein is CASSPSSFSGNTIYF.

The chain links TRBV11-2 to TRBJ2-2, with no clear D. Trimming removed 5 bases from V and 2 bases from J, with 15 bases in between. CDR1 and CDR2 (germline): SGHAT, FQNNGV. The CDR3 sequence is 16 residues long. CDR3 DNA sequence: TGTGCCAGCAGCCCTATGAACCGTCTAAACACCGGGGAGCTGTTTTTT. Protein: CASSPMNRLNTGELFF.

About this clone: One junction end disagrees with the germline gene, perhaps due to a read error. The J gene is TRBJ1-6, the V gene TRBV30, with D possibly matching TRBD1 (6 bases). The germline CDR1 and CDR2 sequences are GTSNPN and SVGIG (reference sequence). The length of the CDR3 is 11 residues. The CDR3 sequence is CAWSGGTTKRF. CDR3 nucleotide sequence: TGTGCCTGGAGTGGTGGGACAACGAAACGCTTT. The whole variable domain, filled in from reference TRBV30 and TRBJ1-6, reads SQTIHQWPATLVQPVGSPLSLECTVEGTSNPNLYWYRQAAGRGLQLLFYSVGIGQISSEVPQNLSASRPQDRQFILSSKKLLLSDSGFYLCAWSGGTTKRFGNGTRLTVT.

The J gene is TRBJ2-3, the V gene TRBV6-2 or TRBV6-3; D assignment may be TRBD1 or TRBD2 (6 bases each). Germline lookup yields CDR1 MNHEY and CDR2 SVGEGT. V dropped 2 bases and J dropped 1 base, with 16 bases sitting between them. There are 17 residues in the CDR3. The chain's CDR3 is CASSYPSGASGTDTQYF. The CDR3, as DNA: TGTGCCAGCAGTTACCCTTCGGGGGCGTCTGGCACAGATACGCAGTATTTT.

The V and J genes are TRBV7-2 and TRBJ2-1; TRBD1 agrees at 8 bases. There are 17 residues in the CDR3. V shed 5 bases, J shed 2 bases, and the junction held 11 bases outside the gene matches. Germline loops: CDR1 SGHTA, CDR2 FQGNSA. The CDR3 reads CASSTQSGTGTYNEQFF. CDR3 DNA sequence: TGTGCCAGCAGCACCCAATCCGGGACAGGAACCTACAATGAGCAGTTCTTC.

This clone has only a few counts. The chain uses TRBV6-2 or TRBV6-3 and TRBJ1-1, with D unresolved. The V end was cut by 0 bases, the J end by 4 bases, with 6 bases between. The CDR3 has 13 residues. CDR1 is MNHEY, CDR2 SVGEGT, per germline. CDR3 nucleotides: TGTGCCAGCAGTTACTCGGGGATCACTGAAGCTTTCTTT. This sequence encodes CASSYSGITEAFF.

The J gene is TRBJ2-7, the V gene TRBV11-2; 11 nucleotides line up with TRBD1. J gave up 12 bases and V 4 bases, and 8 bases lay outside the gene matches. The length of the CDR3 is 13 residues. Germline lookup yields CDR1 SGHAT and CDR2 FQNNGV. The CDR3 sequence: CASSWEGQGDLYV. CDR3 sequence (DNA): TGTGCCAGCAGCTGGGAGGGACAGGGGGATCTGTACGTC.

This chain joins TRBV5-1 and TRBJ1-2; 7 positions match TRBD1. The CDR3 is 15 amino acids. Germline V gene sequence: CDR1 SGHRS, CDR2 YFSETQ. The V gene end was trimmed by 0 bases and the J gene end by 6 bases; junction bases not matched to a gene: 8. In nucleotides, the CDR3 is TGCGCCAGCAGCTTGGCCGGGGACAGCGGCGATGGCTACACCTTC. It yields the protein CASSLAGDSGDGYTF.

The J gene is TRBJ1-2, the V gene TRBV29-1, with TRBD1 as a possible D gene (6 bases). Trimming removed 5 bases at V and 8 bases at J, with 18 bases between. This CDR3 has 13 residues. Germline V gene sequence: CDR1 SQVTM, CDR2 ANQGSEA. The CDR3 sequence: CSVRDTGPRGYTF. The DNA for the CDR3 is TGCAGCGTTCGGGACACAGGCCCCAGGGGCTACACCTTC.